This passage covers 21 T cell receptor beta chains from one sample sequenced in a study of low-dose radiotherapy and immunotherapy resistance in tumors. Primers used for first-strand cDNA, a TRAV- and TRBV-specific set, covered both alpha and beta chains. The PCR that amplified TCRs ran for about 18 cycles, relying on a constant-region primer and a V-primer adapter. TCRdb re-called the reads with MiXCR, one entry per CDR3 protein. The table has about 30,000 distinct CDR3 sequences, less than 65% seen once. Sample time point: after trial treatment. Treatment defined: LDRT plus nivolumab, ipilimumab, low-dose cyclophosphamide and aspirin (RACIN trial). The sequenced sample was PBMCs, obtained after low-dose radiotherapy plus immunotherapy. These receptors came from a male donor with gallbladder cancer.

The chain combines TRBV4-2 with TRBJ2-3; unclear D gene. The CDR3 totals 16 residues. Germline CDR1 reads LGHNA; CDR2 reads YNFKEQ. The V end lost 0 bases, the J end lost 1 base, and 11 bases lay between the germline ends. CDR3 in DNA: TGTGCCAGCAGCCAAGAGGCAGCTCCTCGCACAGATACGCAGTATTTT. It encodes CASSQEAAPRTDTQYF.

V usage is TRBV2 and J usage is TRBJ2-3, with D perhaps matching TRBD2 (6 bases). The CDR3 is 12 residues long. Germline V CDR1 and CDR2: SNHLY, FYNNEI. Trimming took off 6 bases at V and 8 bases at J, with 12 bases between the two ends. CDR3 sequence reads: CASSAGTSTQYF. DNA of the CDR3: TGTGCCAGCAGCGCCGGGACTTCTACGCAGTATTTT.

This chain uses TRBV6-2 or TRBV6-3 with TRBJ2-1; tentative D call: TRBD1 (6 bases). With 5 bases removed from V and 2 bases from J, the gap between germline ends came to 16 bases. CDR1 is MNHEY, CDR2 SVGEGT, per germline. CDR3 size: 16 residues. The CDR3 here is CASSELGGITYNEQFF. In DNA form, the CDR3 reads TGTGCCAGCAGTGAACTAGGGGGAATCACCTACAATGAGCAGTTCTTC.

This chain links TRBV28 with TRBJ2-3; the D gene is possibly TRBD2 (6 bases). The CDR3 contains 15 residues. Trimming took 5 bases from V and 0 from J, leaving 12 bases between them. Germline CDR1 MDHEN, CDR2 SYDVKM. The CDR3 DNA reads as TGTGCCAGCAGTAGATGGACTACTAGCACAGATACGCAGTATTTT. Its protein is CASSRWTTSTDTQYF.

The rearrangement joins TRBV5-4 to TRBJ2-2; 8 nucleotides agree with TRBD2. CDR3 length equals 17 residues. CDR1 and CDR2 (germline): SGHNT, YYREEE (reference sequence). V dropped 4 bases and J dropped 1; count of bases not matched to a gene: 9. As DNA, the CDR3 is TGTGCCAGCAGCCCAGGAGCGGGGGCCCAGAACACCGGGGAGCTGTTTTTT. It yields the protein CASSPGAGAQNTGELFF.

This chain links TRBV29-1 with TRBJ2-1; 10 nucleotides line up with TRBD1. TRBJ2-7 matches the DNA end more closely, so the J call is doubtful. CDR1 SQVTM and CDR2 ANQGSEA come from the germline V gene. The CDR3 runs 13 residues. The CDR3 reads CSVDGGQGKRQYF. CDR3 nucleotides: TGCAGCGTTGATGGGGGACAGGGGAAGCGGCAGTACTTC.

Turning to this clonotype: The DNA is left out, because the CDR3 cannot be placed on it with certainty; the CDR3 is given as TCRdb lists it. The CDR3 loop reads CASTNQTSMYLCASSYAASEQYF. The chain employs TRBV5-1 and TRBJ2-7; the DNA was not compared with TRBD2, the D call given in the table. The CDR3 length equals 23 residues, ends included. CDR1 and CDR2 (germline): SGHRS, YFSETQ.

This chain links TRBV9 with TRBJ1-1; D remains ambiguous. V shed 0 bases and J shed 1 base, with 4 bases lying between them. The germline CDR1 and CDR2 sequences are SGDLS and YYNGEE. The CDR3 consists of 13 residues. This chain's CDR3 is CASSVGENTEAFF. In DNA form, the CDR3 reads TGTGCCAGCAGCGTAGGGGAGAACACTGAAGCTTTCTTT.

This clonotype showed up many times. The CDR3 DNA is TGTGCCAGCAGCTCCGGGACCGCCAGATCCTACGAGCAGTACTTC. Encoded protein: CASSSGTARSYEQYF. This chain uses TRBV7-9 with TRBJ2-7; D tentatively reads TRBD1 or TRBD2 (5 bases each). CDR1 and CDR2 (germline): SEHNR, FQNEAQ (reference sequence). V lost 4 bases and J 1 base, leaving 14 bases between the germline ends. The CDR3 is made up of 15 amino acids.

About this clonotype: A read error is the likely source, as a far larger clone sits one nucleotide away. The rearrangement links TRBV28 to TRBJ2-1; 9 bases map to TRBD1. The germline V gene has CDR1 MDHEN and CDR2 SYDVKM. V lost 1 base and J lost 13; bases outside the gene matches: 11. This CDR3 comprises 15 residues. This CDR3 is CASSLSTGGFETQFF. Here the CDR3 DNA reads TGTGCCAGCAGTTTATCAACAGGGGGCTTTGAGACCCAGTTCTTC.

CDR3 amino acids: CASSLDRDRAYEQYF. The CDR3 DNA reads as TGCGCCAGCAGCTTGGACCGGGACAGGGCCTACGAGCAGTACTTC. The V and J genes are TRBV5-1 and TRBJ2-7; 9 positions agree with TRBD1. CDR1 and CDR2 from the germline V gene are SGHRS and YFSETQ. The CDR3 length is 15 residues. Trimming at V came to 0 bases and at J to 2 bases, leaving 3 bases not matched to a gene.

In this sample, this clonotype turned up once. This sequence joins TRBV29-1 and TRBJ1-2; 9 bases line up with TRBD1. Trimming took 4 bases from V and 8 from J; bases not matched to a gene: 5. The germline V gene has CDR1 SQVTM and CDR2 ANQGSEA. This CDR3 has 12 amino acids. This CDR3 reads CSVVTGGTGYTF. The DNA for the CDR3 is TGCAGCGTTGTCACAGGGGGCACGGGCTACACCTTC. The full variable domain, completed using reference TRBV29-1 and TRBJ1-2, is SAVISQKPSRDICQRGTSLTIQCQVDSQVTMMFWYRQQPGQSLTLIATANQGSEATYESGFVIDKFPISRPNLTFSTLTVSNMSPEDSSIYLCSVVTGGTGYTFGSGTRLTVV.

The rearrangement links TRBV6-5 to TRBJ1-2, with D possibly being TRBD1 (5 bases). Germline CDR1 is MNHEY and CDR2 is SVGAGI. V was trimmed by 6 bases and J by 11 bases, leaving 16 bases between them. The CDR3 runs to 12 residues. CDR3 protein: CASRQDYYCYTF. The CDR3 bases are TGTGCCAGCAGACAGGACTACTATTGTTACACCTTC.

In this sample, this clonotype turned up many times. The chain links TRBV25-1 to TRBJ2-7; the D gene is possibly TRBD2 (8 bases). V lost 0 bases, J lost 3 bases, and 15 bases lay in between. The germline V gene has CDR1 MGHDK and CDR2 SYGVNS. The CDR3 spans 16 residues. CDR3 amino acids: CASSEYRGGQIYEQYF. DNA of the CDR3: TGTGCCAGCAGTGAATACCGGGGGGGACAGATCTACGAGCAGTACTTC.

This clonotype was seen many times. The CDR3 nucleotides are TGTGCCAGCAGCTTGGTTGGAGAGACCCAGTACTTC. Residues: CASSLVGETQYF. The gene calls are TRBV5-4 and TRBJ2-5; no clear D gene. Germline loops: CDR1 SGHNT, CDR2 YYREEE (reference sequence). This CDR3 comprises 12 residues. V was cut by 0 bases and J by 4 bases, with 4 bases left in between.

By proportion, this clonotype is medium-sized. The gene calls are TRBV2 and TRBJ1-5, with no clear D. This CDR3 spans 13 amino acids. Trimming left V 6 bases short and J 7 bases short, with 13 bases between. Germline CDR1 and CDR2: SNHLY and FYNNEI. CDR3 bases: TGTGCCAGCAGGGAAACTGGGGTGCAGCCCCAGCATTTT. This encodes CASRETGVQPQHF.

The genes are TRBV5-1 and TRBJ1-1; TRBD1 matches at 10 bases. This CDR3 is built from 21 residues. The V gene's germline CDR1 is SGHRS and CDR2 YFSETQ. The V segment lost 5 bases and the J segment 6 bases; nucleotides outside the gene matches: 28. Here the CDR3 DNA reads TGCGCCAGCAGTTCGGGACAGGGGAACCGAAAGGGCGACGGTAACGGTCCTGAAGCTTTCTTT. This gives the protein CASSSGQGNRKGDGNGPEAFF.

This clonotype was found many times. This chain connects TRBV12-3 or TRBV12-4 to TRBJ2-2; TRBD1 is a possible D gene (5 bases). This CDR3 has 14 amino acids. V was pared by 6 bases and J by 2 bases, with 10 bases between. CDR3 coding DNA: TGTGCCAGCAGAGACAGAGCTAACACCGGGGAGCTGTTTTTT. Encoded protein: CASRDRANTGELFF.

This rearrangement joins TRBV5-1 to TRBJ1-2; D possibly corresponds to TRBD1 (5 bases). The germline CDR1 and CDR2 sequences are SGHRS and YFSETQ. V was trimmed by 1 base and J by 4 bases, leaving 14 bases between them. The CDR3 length is 15 residues. The CDR3, as DNA: TGCGCCAGCAGCTTGTCGGGGCAGGGTGGCTATGGCTACACCTTC. Translation gives CASSLSGQGGYGYTF. The full variable domain, with the rest looked up from reference TRBV5-1 and TRBJ1-2, is KAGVTQTPRYLIKTRGQQVTLSCSPISGHRSVSWYQQTPGQGLQFLFEYFSETQRNKGNFPGRFSGRQFSNSRSEMNVSTLELGDSALYLCASSLSGQGGYGYTFGSGTRLTVV.

The J gene is TRBJ1-3, the V gene TRBV2, with unresolved D. The CDR3 is made up of 16 amino acids. The V end lost 5 bases, the J end lost 4 bases, and 18 bases lay between the germline ends. The germline V gene encodes CDR1 SNHLY and CDR2 FYNNEI. Here the CDR3 DNA reads TGTGCCAGCAGTCAAGAGACGGCGAAGGCGGGAAACACCATATATTTT. Translating gives CASSQETAKAGNTIYF.

This clonotype was recorded only once. This rearrangement joins TRBV2 to TRBJ1-2; the D is unclear. CDR1 and CDR2 (germline): SNHLY, FYNNEI. The V end lost 8 bases, the J end lost 2 bases, and 9 bases lay between the germline ends. This CDR3 contains 12 residues. CDR3 sequence reads: CASEGGNYGYTF. The DNA for the CDR3 is TGTGCCAGCGAGGGTGGGAACTATGGCTACACCTTC.